This T cell receptor (beta chain) was recovered during a study of cytomegalovirus exposure and HLA in healthy donors. In the PCR, 60 Vbeta and 13 Jbeta primers were used. Here immunoSEQ multiplex PCR was the method, and the copy in TCRdb shows in-frame clones only, minus some. The table has 90,000 to 120,000 clones, 76% seen once. Source material: PBMCs. This receptor was obtained from a woman between 50 and 59 years old in good health and CMV-seropositive.

CDR3 coding DNA: TGCACCAGCAGCCGGCCGGGCTCCTACGAGCAGTACTTC. Translating gives CTSSRPGSYEQYF. V gene TRBV1 combines with J gene TRBJ2-7; the table's D call, TRBD2, was not checked against the DNA. TRBV1 is recorded as a pseudogene. The CDR3 totals 13 residues.